This is a list of T cell receptor beta chains from one sample in a study of blood T cell repertoires in COVID-19. Libraries were prepared by immunoSEQ multiplex PCR; TCRdb keeps only in-frame clonotypes and omits some of them. The sample includes 75,000 to 95,000 clones, 90% of them seen just once. Sequencing was carried out using peripheral blood. The receptors were sampled from a human donor in a cohort sampled during active COVID-19. Each CDR3 is given with its conserved first and last residue. The D gene is left open where the match is weak. Clone size appears in some rows only: once, few, many, or a class for an expanded clone.

TGTGCCAGTAGTATCCACCGACTAAGCGGAAGCACAGATACGCAGTATTTT,CASSIHRLSGSTDTQYF,NA,NA,TRBJ2-3,TRBV19
TGTGCCAGCAGTTGGACAGTGGAAGAGACCCAGTACTTC,CASSWTVEETQYF,NA,NA,TRBJ2-5,TRBV6-6
TGTGCCAGCAGTTCCCATAGCGGGAGGACGAACTTC,CASSSHSGRTNF,TRBD2,NA,TRBJ2-4,TRBV12-3/TRBV12-4
TGTGCCAGCAGCGTGGAGACTGCCCATACGCAGTATTTT,CASSVETAHTQYF,NA,NA,TRBJ2-3,TRBV7-2
TGTGCCAGCACGAAAGGGGGACGGGGACGTCAGCCCCAGCATTTT,CASTKGGRGRQPQHF,NA,NA,TRBJ1-5,TRBV28
TGTGCCAGCAGTTACAGGCTAGATGGCTACACCTTC,CASSYRLDGYTF,NA,NA,TRBJ1-2,TRBV6-2/TRBV6-3
TGTGCCACCAGTGTGTTGGCTAGCGGGACGAATGAGCAGTTCTTC,CATSVLASGTNEQFF,TRBD2,NA,TRBJ2-1,TRBV24-1
TGTGCCAGCAGCTTGTCTTATGAGCAGTTCTTC,CASSLSYEQFF,NA,once,TRBJ2-1,TRBV5-6
TGTGCCAGCACCCCCACACTAGCTTACAATGAGCAGTTCTTC,CASTPTLAYNEQFF,NA,NA,TRBJ2-1,TRBV6-5
TGTGCCATCAGTGGGACTACCGGTATCCAAGAGACCCAGTACTTC,CAISGTTGIQETQYF,NA,NA,TRBJ2-5,TRBV10-3
TGTGCCACCAGCCAAGGGGTTTTTAGCAATCAGCCCCAGCATTTT,CATSQGVFSNQPQHF,NA,NA,TRBJ1-5,TRBV24-1
TGTGCCACCAGCAGAGAGAGGAGCAATCAGCCCCAGCATTTT,CATSRERSNQPQHF,NA,once,TRBJ1-5,TRBV15
TGTGCCAGCAGCTTAGGGACTAGCGGGACCTACGAGCAGTACTTC,CASSLGTSGTYEQYF,TRBD2,NA,TRBJ2-7,TRBV7-2
TGTGCCAGCAGCTTTGGCCGGGAGACCACAGATACGCAGTATTTT,CASSFGRETTDTQYF,NA,NA,TRBJ2-3,TRBV7-3
TGTGCCAGTAGTATTATTGTGGCGGCGACTGAAGCTTTCTTT,CASSIIVAATEAFF,NA,few,TRBJ1-1,TRBV19
TGCAGCGTAAAGCGGGAGGGCCGCACAGATACGCAGTATTTT,CSVKREGRTDTQYF,TRBD2,NA,TRBJ2-3,TRBV29-1
TGTGCCAGCAGCTTGGTAGACAGGGGATCCTACGAGCAGTACTTC,CASSLVDRGSYEQYF,TRBD1,NA,TRBJ2-7,TRBV5-5
TGTGCCAGCACCGAATCTAACAATCAGCCCCAGCATTTT,CASTESNNQPQHF,NA,NA,TRBJ1-5,TRBV2
TGCGCCAGCAGTAGCGGGGCACGGGAGACCCAGTACTTC,CASSSGARETQYF,TRBD2,once,TRBJ2-5,TRBV10-2
TGCGCCAGCAGCCGGTCGACAGGGGCGGAGACCCAGTACTTC,CASSRSTGAETQYF,TRBD1,NA,TRBJ2-5,TRBV4-3
TGTGCCAGCAGCTTTCCCCCGTCGAACACCGGGGAGCTGTTTTTT,CASSFPPSNTGELFF,NA,once,TRBJ2-2,TRBV5-6
TGTGCCAGCAGCTTACTCAACAGGGGGACAGATTTCAATTCACCCCTCCACTTT,CASSLLNRGTDFNSPLHF,TRBD1,NA,TRBJ1-6,TRBV7-8
TGTGCCACCAGCGGAGGCGGACTAGCGGGGGCTCTTGAGACCCAGTACTTC,CATSGGGLAGALETQYF,TRBD2,few,TRBJ2-5,TRBV15
TGTGCCAGCACCAAGCGGGATCAAGAGACCCAGTACTTC,CASTKRDQETQYF,TRBD2,once,TRBJ2-5,TRBV6-5
TGTGCCAGCAGTCCCATAGCGGGAGGGCCTACGTGGAGCTCCTACAATGAGCAGTTCTTC,CASSPIAGGPTWSSYNEQFF,TRBD2,NA,TRBJ2-1,TRBV6-2/TRBV6-3
TGTGCCATCAGTAAAGCCGGACGGGATACTGGAAACACCATATATTTT,CAISKAGRDTGNTIYF,NA,NA,TRBJ1-3,TRBV10-3
TGTGCCAGCAGCCATGCACCCGGGAAGGACTATGGCTACACCTTC,CASSHAPGKDYGYTF,NA,NA,TRBJ1-2,TRBV9
TGTGCCAGCTCGCCCGACAGGGGAGGAGAGACCCAGTACTTC,CASSPDRGGETQYF,TRBD1,NA,TRBJ2-5,TRBV18
TGCAGCGTCGCTGGACTCGTAACAGATACGCAGTATTTT,CSVAGLVTDTQYF,NA,NA,TRBJ2-3,TRBV29-1
TGTGCCAGCAGTGGGGGGAACTATGGCTACACCTTC,CASSGGNYGYTF,NA,NA,TRBJ1-2,TRBV27
TGTGCCAGCAGCGCAGACAGCGAGCAGTACTTC,CASSADSEQYF,NA,NA,TRBJ2-7,TRBV2
TGTGCCAGCAGCTTACTCCAGGGTTACAATGAGCAGTTCTTC,CASSLLQGYNEQFF,NA,NA,TRBJ2-1,TRBV7-2
TGTGCCAGCGCGGGGCCGAACTACGAGCAGTACTTC,CASAGPNYEQYF,NA,NA,TRBJ2-7,TRBV7-9
TGTGCCACCAGCAGAGGCGGATCTGGGGCCAACGTCCTGACTTTC,CATSRGGSGANVLTF,NA,NA,TRBJ2-6,TRBV15
TGTGCCAGTAGTATAGGTACAGGGGGCGCGGAAGGTCAGCCCCAGCATTTT,CASSIGTGGAEGQPQHF,TRBD1,NA,TRBJ1-5,TRBV19
TGTGCCAGCAGCGTAAGTCACAGGGATGACTATGGCTACACCTTC,CASSVSHRDDYGYTF,NA,NA,TRBJ1-2,TRBV9
TGTGCCAGCAGCCATTTCCAACTTAGCGGTTCTAGCACAGATACGCAGTATTTT,CASSHFQLSGSSTDTQYF,NA,NA,TRBJ2-3,TRBV3-1/TRBV3-2
TGTGCCAGCAGCTTAAGAGGCGGAACCAGCTCCTACGAGCAGTACTTC,CASSLRGGTSSYEQYF,NA,NA,TRBJ2-7,TRBV7-2
TGTGCCAGCAGCGTAGGTGCCGGGACAGGGGTTAACACAGATACGCAGTATTTT,CASSVGAGTGVNTDTQYF,TRBD1,NA,TRBJ2-3,TRBV9
TGTGCCGGCTCGACAGGGGATGGGAATGAGCAGTTCTTC,CAGSTGDGNEQFF,TRBD1,NA,TRBJ2-1,TRBV2
TGTGCCAGTAGAAGGACAGGGGGGATCCAAGAGACCCAGTACTTC,CASRRTGGIQETQYF,TRBD1,NA,TRBJ2-5,TRBV27
TGTGCCAGCAGCGCAACCGGGACTAGCTTGTACGAGCAGTACTTC,CASSATGTSLYEQYF,TRBD2,NA,TRBJ2-7,TRBV9
TGCGCCAGCCAAGAACGGGACTCTGGAAACACCATATATTTT,CASQERDSGNTIYF,NA,NA,TRBJ1-3,TRBV10-1
TGTGCCAGCAGCGTAGGGGACAGGGACGGAGCGGCCCTCCACTTT,CASSVGDRDGAALHF,TRBD1,NA,TRBJ1-6,TRBV9
TGTGCCAGCTCAGCGACAGGACTAACTAATGAAAAACTGTTTTTT,CASSATGLTNEKLFF,NA,NA,TRBJ1-4,TRBV18
TGTGCCAGCAGTACTAGCGGGGGGGATGAGCAGTTCTTC,CASSTSGGDEQFF,TRBD2,NA,TRBJ2-1,TRBV12-3/TRBV12-4
TGTGCCAGTCACAGGCTCTCCACTGAAGCTTTCTTT,CASHRLSTEAFF,NA,few,TRBJ1-1,TRBV6-5
TGTGCCAGCAGCTTTAAGGGACTAGGTGAGCAGTACTTC,CASSFKGLGEQYF,TRBD2,few,TRBJ2-7,TRBV5-6
TGCGCCAGCAGCAGAACTCCGGGACAGGTCTATGGCTACACCTTC,CASSRTPGQVYGYTF,TRBD1,NA,TRBJ1-2,TRBV5-1
TGTGCCAGTAGCGACTTACTCAGGGAAGCGGACTATTACAATGAGCAGTTCTTC,CASSDLLREADYYNEQFF,NA,once,TRBJ2-1,TRBV19
TGTGCCAGCAGCCAAGTTCTCGCGGGGGCGGGTGGGGCCAACGTCCTGACTTTC,CASSQVLAGAGGANVLTF,NA,NA,TRBJ2-6,TRBV3-1/TRBV3-2
TGCGCCAGCACGGGACAGGGGGCCACTGAAGCTTTCTTT,CASTGQGATEAFF,TRBD1,NA,TRBJ1-1,TRBV5-1